What follows is one TCR beta chain and its context. The sample belongs to a study of T cells expressing NK-cell markers. From the 5' RACE reads, TCRdb lists one entry per CDR3 protein and no DNA. The sample totals 300,000 to 450,000 distinct CDR3 sequences. Germline V gives CDR1 DFQATT, CDR2 SNEGSKA (reference sequence). The CDR3 is made up of 11 amino acids. The TCR comes from a man aged 18 to 69 in good health. The rearrangement joins TRBV20-1 to TRBJ1-2. Sequences were obtained from blood T cells: a sorted CD56 or NKG2C T cell subset, CD4+ or CD8+ T cells, or bulk PBMC T cells (not recorded which). The CDR3 region is CSAGRNYGYTF.